This TCR beta chain was captured by sequencing in a study of T cells in localized non-small cell lung cancer. General study results and limits: Patients showing higher blood T cell density tended to see longer overall survival. Heterogeneity cannot be ruled out, as sequencing used one tumor region only. In adjacent lung appeared a median around 62 of the top 100 tumor clones. Uninvolved adjacent lung showed peak T cell clonality, exceeding tumor.

Regarding this clone: The antigen remains unidentified.

V lost 5 bases, J lost 8 bases, and 10 bases stayed unmatched. Germline V gene data show CDR1 as SGHTA and CDR2 as FQGNSA. The CDR3 consists of 14 residues. The protocol was immunoSEQ multiplex PCR, while the TCRdb copy is restricted to in-frame clones and leaves out a portion. The sample carries 30,000 to 50,000 clones, about four fifths recorded once. This TCR was recovered from a woman aged 40-69 years with stage II squamous cell lung carcinoma. The sample in question was PBMCs, obtained before any cancer treatment. This chain uses TRBV7-2 with TRBJ1-2; 8 nucleotides agree with TRBD1. The CDR3 loop reads CASSRQDRGGGYTF. CDR3 nucleotide sequence: TGTGCCAGCAGCCGACAAGACAGGGGAGGCGGCTACACCTTC.